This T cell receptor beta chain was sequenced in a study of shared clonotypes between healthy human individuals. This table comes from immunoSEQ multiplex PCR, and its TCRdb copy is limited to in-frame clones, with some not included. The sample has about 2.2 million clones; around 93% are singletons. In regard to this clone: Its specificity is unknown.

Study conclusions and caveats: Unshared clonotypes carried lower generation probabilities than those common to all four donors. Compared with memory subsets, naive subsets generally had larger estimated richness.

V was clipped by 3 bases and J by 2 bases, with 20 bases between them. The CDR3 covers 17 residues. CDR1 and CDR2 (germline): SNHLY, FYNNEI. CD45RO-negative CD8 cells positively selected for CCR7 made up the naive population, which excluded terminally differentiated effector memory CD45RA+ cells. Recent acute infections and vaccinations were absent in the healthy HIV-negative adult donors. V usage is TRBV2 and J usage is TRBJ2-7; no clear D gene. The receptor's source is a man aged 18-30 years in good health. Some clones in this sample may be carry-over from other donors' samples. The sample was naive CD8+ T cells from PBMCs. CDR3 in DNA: TGTGCCAGCAGTGATGGGGTCGGGCACCCTGGACCCTACGAGCAGTACTTC. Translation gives CASSDGVGHPGPYEQYF.